These 20 T cell receptor beta chains share one sample of origin, sequenced in a study of precursors of human CD4 cytotoxic T cells. Sorted CD4+ central memory, effector memory, IL-7R-high TEMRA and IL-7R-negative TEMRA cells underwent bulk UMI sequencing. TCRdb fed the reads into MiXCR, producing one record per CDR3 protein. Of under 850 distinct CDR3 sequences in the sample, roughly a sixth were seen once. Sequencing was carried out using memory CD4+ T cells from blood (PBMCs). These receptors all stem from a human donor in good health.

This clonotype has a single count. The rearrangement uses TRBV30 and TRBJ2-2; perhaps D is TRBD1 or TRBD2 (5 bases each). The CDR3 runs to 15 residues. V dropped 3 bases and J dropped 7 bases, with 18 bases sitting between them. Germline loops: CDR1 GTSNPN, CDR2 SVGIG (reference sequence). The CDR3 bases are TGTGCCTGGAGGATGGGCAGGGTGGAGGACGGGGAGCTGTTTTTT. It codes for CAWRMGRVEDGELFF.

Comments on this clonotype: A read error may explain this, as a much larger clone is one base away. The chain couples TRBV23-1 to TRBJ2-1, with 10 bases fitting TRBD1. TRBV23-1 qualifies as an ORF whose function is uncertain. The CDR3 loop spans 14 amino acids. V was pared by 4 bases and J by 10 bases, with 7 bases of the junction left unmatched. CDR3 sequence (DNA): TGCGCCAGCAGTCGAGCGGGACAGGGGTGCGAGCAGTTCTTC. This gives the protein CASSRAGQGCEQFF.

This clonotype has only a few counts. The rearrangement uses TRBV5-1 and TRBJ1-1, with D hard to call. V shed 0 bases and J shed 1 base, with 7 bases lying between them. Germline lookup yields CDR1 SGHRS and CDR2 YFSETQ. The CDR3 loop spans 14 amino acids. Written as DNA, the CDR3 is TGCGCCAGCAGCTTGGGTCCGGAGAACACTGAAGCTTTCTTT. It is translated as CASSLGPENTEAFF.

The chain has TRBV7-2 and TRBJ2-1; 9 bases agree with TRBD2. V trimming: 1 base; J trimming: 9 bases; junction bases outside the gene matches: 7. From germline, CDR1 is SGHTA and CDR2 FQGNSA. This CDR3 comprises 15 residues. CDR3 sequence (DNA): TGTGCCAGCAGCTTAGTGGCGGGGGGGCAGGGTGAGCAGTTCTTC. Its translation is CASSLVAGGQGEQFF.

This clonotype has a single count. The J gene is TRBJ1-2, the V gene TRBV7-9; D is uncertain. Germline V gene sequence: CDR1 SEHNR, CDR2 FQNEAQ (reference sequence). V shed 3 bases and J shed 4 bases, with 6 bases lying between them. The length of the CDR3 is 12 residues. The CDR3 protein is CASSFRTYGYTF. The DNA for the CDR3 is TGTGCCAGCAGCTTCCGGACCTATGGCTACACCTTC. The full variable domain, rest sourced from reference TRBV7-9 and TRBJ1-2, is DTGVSQNPRHKITKRGQNVTFRCDPISEHNRLYWYRQTLGQGPEFLTYFQNEAQLEKSRLLSDRFSAERPKGSFSTLEIQRTEQGDSAMYLCASSFRTYGYTFGSGTRLTVV.

This clonotype appeared a few times. The rearrangement joins TRBV13 to TRBJ2-1; TRBD2 agrees at 7 bases. The CDR3 is 16 amino acids. V shed 6 bases and J 0 bases; nucleotides not matched to a gene: 8. The germline CDR1 and CDR2 sequences are PRHDT and FYEKMQ (reference sequence). CDR3 loop: CASRRREGRSYNEQFF. CDR3 coding DNA: TGTGCCAGCAGACGTAGGGAGGGCCGCTCCTACAATGAGCAGTTCTTC.

This chain connects TRBV5-1 to TRBJ2-7; D might be TRBD2 (6 bases). Germline V gene sequence: CDR1 SGHRS, CDR2 YFSETQ. This CDR3 is 16 amino acids long. The V end lost 5 bases, the J end lost 3 bases, and 21 bases lay between the germline ends. The CDR3 is CASSLAVGRTIYEQYF. CDR3 coding DNA: TGCGCCAGCAGTCTGGCGGTCGGGAGAACGATCTACGAGCAGTACTTC.

This clonotype appeared a few times. The chain joins TRBV7-8 to TRBJ1-5; D gene uncertain. This CDR3 has 14 amino acids. Germline V lookup: CDR1 SGHVS, CDR2 FQNEAQ. Trimming shortened V by 2 bases and J by 1 base, and 6 bases separated the two germline ends. The CDR3 here is CASSLRESNQPQHF. CDR3 in DNA: TGTGCCAGCAGCTTAAGGGAGAGCAATCAGCCCCAGCATTTT.

The table lists this clonotype with a few counts. The chain joins TRBV20-1 to TRBJ1-3; 8 bases agree with TRBD1. There are 13 residues in the CDR3. Germline V gene data show CDR1 as DFQATT and CDR2 as SNEGSKA (reference sequence). The trim removed 5 bases at V and 4 bases at J, leaving 4 bases unmatched. The CDR3 loop is CSASTGVGNTIYF. The CDR3 DNA is TGCAGTGCTTCGACAGGGGTCGGAAACACCATATATTTT.

The CDR3 region has the DNA TGTGCCAGCAGCCAAGGAGAGGGTTCAGCTAATGAAAAACTGTTTTTT. This gives the protein CASSQGEGSANEKLFF. The chain joins TRBV4-2 to TRBJ1-4; no definite D call. In germline, CDR1 is LGHNA, CDR2 YNFKEQ. The CDR3 sequence is 16 residues long. The V gene lost 1 base and the J gene lost 3 bases, with 12 bases spanning the gap.

This clonotype counts as large. This chain links TRBV3-1 with TRBJ1-5; D gene unclear. Germline V gene data show CDR1 as LGHDT and CDR2 as YNNKEL (reference sequence). The CDR3 loop spans 12 amino acids. With 2 bases removed from V and 5 bases from J, the gap between germline ends came to 4 bases. The CDR3 DNA follows: TGTGCCAGCAGCCAAAGTTATCAGCCCCAGCATTTT. Translation gives CASSQSYQPQHF.

This clonotype was observed a few times. The J gene is TRBJ2-7, the V gene TRBV27, with 9 bases that match TRBD1. The CDR3 sequence is 16 residues long. The germline V gene encodes CDR1 MNHEY and CDR2 SMNVEV (reference sequence). The V segment lost 5 bases and the J segment 6 bases; nucleotides outside the gene matches: 14. Written as DNA, the CDR3 is TGTGCCAGCAGTACGGGACGGACAGGGGTAGCGTCCGAGCAGTACTTC. Translation: CASSTGRTGVASEQYF.

This clonotype has more than one count but fewer than ten. The genes are TRBV27 and TRBJ1-4, with 9 bases matching TRBD1. Trimming cost V 6 bases and J 8 bases; bases outside gene matches: 13. Per the germline V gene, CDR1 is MNHEY and CDR2 is SMNVEV (reference sequence). CDR3 length equals 16 residues. Written as DNA, the CDR3 is TGTGCCAGCAGCGATGCGTCCGGGACAGGGAGAGAAAAACTGTTTTTT. Its protein product is CASSDASGTGREKLFF.

This clonotype is labeled as large. This chain connects TRBV2 to TRBJ2-2, with a possible D match to TRBD2 (5 bases). The CDR3 length is 14 residues. Germline assignment: CDR1 SNHLY and CDR2 FYNNEI. V gave up 9 bases and J gave up 1 base, with 12 bases separating them. As DNA, the CDR3 is TGTGCCAGTATGAGCGGTGTGAACACCGGGGAGCTGTTTTTT. Protein: CASMSGVNTGELFF. The full variable domain, in which reference TRBV2 and TRBJ2-2 provide the parts outside the CDR3, is EPEVTQTPSHQVTQMGQEVILRCVPISNHLYFYWYRQILGQKVEFLVSFYNNEISEKSEIFDDQFSVERPDGSNFTLKIRSTKLEDSAMYFCASMSGVNTGELFFGEGSRLTVL.

This clonotype is labeled as large. The V call is TRBV4-1, the J call TRBJ2-2, with TRBD2 as a possible D gene (5 bases). Trimming took off 1 base at V and 3 bases at J, with 9 bases between the two ends. Germline CDR1 and CDR2: MGHRA and YSYEKL. This CDR3 has 15 amino acids. CDR3 sequence: CASSQVYGDTGELFF. The CDR3, as DNA: TGCGCCAGCAGCCAAGTCTACGGGGACACCGGGGAGCTGTTTTTT.

The J gene is TRBJ2-5, the V gene TRBV9, with 7 positions matching TRBD1. Germline trimming cut 4 bases from V and 5 bases from J; bases unmatched to any gene: 11. Germline V gene lookup returns CDR1 SGDLS and CDR2 YYNGEE. The CDR3 is made up of 15 amino acids. CDR3 sequence: CASSTSDRDRETQYF. As DNA, the CDR3 is TGTGCCAGCAGCACTAGTGACAGGGATCGGGAGACCCAGTACTTC.

Only a few counts were recorded for this clonotype. V gene TRBV29-1 combines with J gene TRBJ2-3; possible D gene TRBD2, 5 bases. V lost 8 bases and J lost 2, with 17 bases in between. Germline loops: CDR1 SQVTM, CDR2 ANQGSEA. The CDR3 runs to 14 residues. CDR3 in amino acids: CSSSSGRPTDTQYF. The CDR3 coding sequence is TGCAGCTCCTCCAGCGGACGTCCCACAGATACGCAGTATTTT.

This clonotype was recorded a few times. CDR3 region: CASSSETGKVVNTEAFF. In nucleotides, the CDR3 is TGTGCCAGCAGCTCCGAGACAGGGAAGGTAGTGAACACTGAAGCTTTCTTT. This chain links TRBV6-6 with TRBJ1-1, with 7 bases matching TRBD1. V shed 6 bases and J 0 bases; nucleotides not matched to a gene: 13. The germline V gene has CDR1 MNHNY and CDR2 SVGAGI (reference sequence). The CDR3 runs 17 residues.

The V and J genes are TRBV7-9 and TRBJ1-6; TRBD1 agrees at 7 bases. This CDR3 contains 14 residues. V was pared by 5 bases and J by 8 bases, with 6 bases of the junction left unmatched. In germline, CDR1 is SEHNR, CDR2 FQNEAQ (reference sequence). The CDR3 is CASSQDRDDSPLHF. For the CDR3, the DNA is TGTGCCAGCAGCCAAGACAGGGACGATTCACCCCTCCACTTT.

This clonotype came up a few times. The V gene is TRBV6-6, the J gene TRBJ2-1; the D is unclear. The CDR3 has 13 residues. The V gene's germline CDR1 is MNHNY and CDR2 SVGAGI (reference sequence). V lost 4 bases and J 2 bases, leaving 6 bases between the germline ends. CDR3 sequence: CASSLDPYNEQFF. The CDR3 nucleotides read TGTGCCAGCAGTTTGGACCCCTACAATGAGCAGTTCTTC.